This entry concerns a single T cell receptor (beta chain). These data are taken from a study of blood T cell repertoires in COVID-19. Looking at the study overall: Samples of COVID-19 (acute and convalescent) were obtained from the United States, Italy and Spain.

In the original analysis: How many nucleated cells were present was estimated from reference gene primer amplification. Some clones are missing from TCRdb's copy, which holds only in-frame ones; the method was immunoSEQ multiplex PCR. V and J calls and clone size are as listed in that table; D and trimming were resolved from the DNA. The sample yields approximately 90,000 clones, about 89% seen once. CDR3 size: 18 residues. Germline CDR1 MNHEY, CDR2 SVGEGT. V was shortened by 6 bases and J by 0 bases, with 21 bases between the two germline ends. This clonotype originated in a woman between 65 and 79 years old with acute or convalescent COVID-19. The sequenced sample was peripheral blood. This chain connects TRBV6-2 or TRBV6-3 to TRBJ2-4; TRBD1 might be the D (5 bases). The DNA of the CDR3 is TGTGCCAGCAGCCCCCGGCCAGGGAACCCTTTAGCCAAAAACATTCAGTACTTC. Protein product: CASSPRPGNPLAKNIQYF.